The T cell receptor beta chain described here comes from a study of identical twins' blood T cells. One entry per CDR3 protein results from TCRdb running MiXCR on the 5' RACE reads. The table records 300,000 to 450,000 distinct CDR3 sequences, roughly 31% of them present only once. The germline V and J ends were trimmed by 7 bases and 1 base, with 13 bases remaining between them. Germline-derived CDR1 and CDR2 are SQVTM and ANQGSEA. CDR3 size: 14 residues. The rearrangement joins TRBV29-1 to TRBJ2-2, with TRBD2 as a possible D gene (7 bases). The sample consisted of PBMCs. This receptor was identified in a woman aged 18 to 50 in good health. CDR3 bases: TGCAGCGCCCTGCGGGGGCGGAACACCGGGGAGCTGTTTTTT. It encodes CSALRGRNTGELFF.